Following are 25 T cell receptor beta chains from one sample sequenced in a study of blood T cell repertoires in COVID-19. Assay: immunoSEQ multiplex PCR; the TCRdb copy retains only in-frame clones and omits some. This sample has about 260,000 clones, with approximately 88% found just once. The sequencing input was peripheral blood. These receptors all come from a human donor in a cohort sampled during active COVID-19.

The V call is TRBV30, the J call TRBJ1-3, with D unclear. CDR1 is GTSNPN, CDR2 SVGIG, per germline (reference sequence). The V end was cut by 4 bases, the J end by 0 bases, with 19 bases between. CDR3 length: 17 amino acids. CDR3 amino acids: CAWNGYSGGSSGNTIYF. The DNA of the CDR3 is TGTGCCTGGAATGGTTATTCGGGTGGAAGCTCTGGAAACACCATATATTTT.

This chain connects TRBV9 to TRBJ1-2, with 8 bases matching TRBD1. Germline-derived CDR1 and CDR2 are SGDLS and YYNGEE. CDR3 length: 15 amino acids. Unmatched junction bases numbered 9, after V lost 3 bases and J lost 5 bases. Here the CDR3 reads CASSEIGGQEYGYTF. The CDR3 DNA sequence: TGTGCCAGCAGCGAAATAGGGGGACAGGAATATGGCTACACCTTC.

The V and J genes are TRBV7-2 and TRBJ1-3; D is possibly TRBD1 (6 bases). With 5 bases removed from V and 2 bases from J, the gap between germline ends came to 19 bases. This CDR3 contains 17 residues. The germline V gene has CDR1 SGHTA and CDR2 FQGNSA. CDR3 nucleotide sequence: TGTGCCAGCAGCCTAAGAAATACAGGGAGGGCTGGAAACACCATATATTTT. Its protein product is CASSLRNTGRAGNTIYF.

CDR3 in amino acids: CASSLSGGYGELFF. CDR3 coding DNA: TGTGCCAGCAGCCTTAGCGGGGGATACGGGGAGCTGTTTTTT. This chain joins TRBV6-5 and TRBJ2-2; 9 positions match TRBD2. There are 14 residues in the CDR3. CDR1 is MNHEY and CDR2 is SVGAGI in the germline V gene. The V segment lost 6 bases and the J segment 7 bases; nucleotides outside the gene matches: 6.

The V and J genes are TRBV7-2 and TRBJ2-1; TRBD2 aligns across 8 bases. CDR1 is SGHTA, CDR2 FQGNSA, per germline. This CDR3 comprises 16 residues. J gave up 6 bases and V 0 bases, and 7 bases lay outside the gene matches. The CDR3 sequence: CASSLALLAGFNEQFF. CDR3 sequence (DNA): TGTGCCAGCAGCTTAGCGCTGTTAGCGGGGTTCAATGAGCAGTTCTTC.

The chain couples TRBV5-4 to TRBJ2-7; 7 bases are shared with TRBD2. CDR3 length equals 15 residues. CDR1 is SGHNT and CDR2 is YYREEE in the germline V gene (reference sequence). With V trimmed by 0 bases and J by 2 bases, 5 bases remained unmatched. The CDR3 is CASSLGGRGAYEQYF. CDR3 DNA sequence: TGTGCCAGCAGCTTGGGCGGGAGAGGGGCCTACGAGCAGTACTTC.

The chain joins TRBV7-2 to TRBJ2-7; D is uncertain. The CDR3 is 14 residues long. Germline loops: CDR1 SGHTA, CDR2 FQGNSA. V dropped 3 bases and J dropped 1 base, with 10 bases sitting between them. This CDR3 is CASSFDTVSYEQYF. The DNA for the CDR3 is TGTGCCAGCAGCTTTGATACAGTATCCTACGAGCAGTACTTC.

The rearrangement uses TRBV27 and TRBJ2-7, with a possible D match to TRBD1 (6 bases). V gave up 3 bases and J gave up 5 bases, with 14 bases separating them. CDR1 is MNHEY, CDR2 SMNVEV, per germline (reference sequence). This CDR3 is 14 amino acids long. CDR3 loop: CASSFRGPQDEQYF. The CDR3 nucleotides are TGTGCCAGCAGTTTCAGGGGCCCACAAGACGAGCAGTACTTC.

The chain couples TRBV12-3 or TRBV12-4 to TRBJ1-5; maybe TRBD1 (6 bases). There are 13 residues in the CDR3. With 9 bases removed from V and 4 bases from J, the gap between germline ends came to 13 bases. The CDR3 nucleotides are TGTGCCAGTGGGGGGGGCTGGAATCAGCCCCAGCATTTT. As protein: CASGGGWNQPQHF.

The J gene is TRBJ1-2, the V gene TRBV3-1 (or the pseudogene TRBV3-2); 9 bases are a match to TRBD1. The CDR3 is 16 residues long. Germline loops: CDR1 LGHDT, CDR2 YNNKEL (reference sequence). Trimming at V came to 1 base and at J to 4 bases, leaving 7 bases not matched to a gene. The CDR3 nucleotides are TGTGCCAGCAGCCAAGTTGACAGGGGGAATAGCTATGGCTACACCTTC. This translates into CASSQVDRGNSYGYTF.

This sequence joins TRBV19 and TRBJ1-3, with TRBD1 identical over 7 bases. Looked up from germline, CDR1 is LNHDA and CDR2 is SQIVND (reference sequence). The CDR3 is 14 amino acids. Germline trimming cut 6 bases from V and 4 bases from J; bases unmatched to any gene: 6. The CDR3 DNA sequence: TGTGCCAGTAGACTACAGGGGAACGGAAACACCATATATTTT. The encoded protein is CASRLQGNGNTIYF.

The rearrangement uses TRBV19 and TRBJ2-7, with TRBD1 as a possible D gene (5 bases). Between the trimmed V and J ends, which lost 3 bases and 2 bases, there was a span of 11 bases. Germline CDR1 and CDR2: LNHDA and SQIVND (reference sequence). This CDR3 comprises 14 residues. CDR3 in DNA: TGTGCCAGTAGTATCCAGGGCCGTCCCTACGAGCAGTACTTC. Its translation: CASSIQGRPYEQYF.

Only one count was recorded for this clone. The rearrangement joins TRBV19 to TRBJ1-1, with TRBD1 matching over 9 bases. J gave up 7 bases and V 5 bases, and 8 bases lay outside the gene matches. The CDR3 length is 14 residues. The V gene's germline CDR1 is LNHDA and CDR2 SQIVND (reference sequence). The CDR3 coding sequence is TGTGCCAGTAGTTGGACAGGGGAGCGAGGTGAAGCTTTCTTT. Protein sequence: CASSWTGERGEAFF. The full variable domain, its missing parts supplied by reference TRBV19 and TRBJ1-1, is DGGITQSPKYLFRKEGQNVTLSCEQNLNHDAMYWYRQDPGQGLRLIYYSQIVNDFQKGDIAEGYSVSREKKESFPLTVTSAQKNPTAFYLCASSWTGERGEAFFGQGTRLTVV.

The V and J genes are TRBV9 and TRBJ2-7; the match to TRBD2 covers 7 bases. The germline V gene encodes CDR1 SGDLS and CDR2 YYNGEE. Trimming at V came to 2 bases and at J to 2 bases, leaving 7 bases not matched to a gene. This CDR3 has 15 amino acids. The DNA of the CDR3 is TGTGCCAGCAGCGTTGGATCTAGCGGAACCTACGAGCAGTACTTC. It is translated as CASSVGSSGTYEQYF.

The gene calls are TRBV9 and TRBJ2-5; 7 bases are a match to TRBD2. The germline V gene has CDR1 SGDLS and CDR2 YYNGEE. The CDR3 spans 17 residues. V was pared by 4 bases and J by 2 bases, with 14 bases of the junction left unmatched. CDR3 bases: TGTGCCAGCAGCCCTCCTCATTCCGGGACTACACAAGAGACCCAGTACTTC. Protein: CASSPPHSGTTQETQYF.

V is TRBV12-5 and J is TRBJ2-1; 8 bases agree with TRBD1. There are 17 residues in the CDR3. The ends lost 6 bases at V and 4 bases at J; junction bases unmatched: 14. Germline V gene lookup returns CDR1 LGHNT and CDR2 FRNRAP. For the CDR3, the DNA is TGTGCTAGTGGCTACCCCGACAACAGGGGGAGGTACAATGAGCAGTTCTTC. Amino acids: CASGYPDNRGRYNEQFF.

This clone was recorded only once. V and J are TRBV29-1 and TRBJ1-2; possibly TRBD1 for D (6 bases). Germline V gene lookup returns CDR1 SQVTM and CDR2 ANQGSEA. The CDR3 has 12 residues. Trimming left V 7 bases short and J 3 bases short, with 12 bases between. The CDR3 protein is CSAEQGDYGYTF. DNA of the CDR3: TGCAGCGCAGAACAGGGAGACTATGGCTACACCTTC.

The chain recombines TRBV28 with TRBJ2-7; 11 nucleotides match TRBD1. The CDR3 is 16 amino acids. Germline loops: CDR1 MDHEN, CDR2 SYDVKM. V was clipped by 5 bases and J by 7 bases; unmatched bases: 13. CDR3 sequence reads: CASSNTPGQGVKEQYF. CDR3 DNA sequence: TGTGCCAGCAGTAACACTCCGGGACAGGGGGTGAAAGAGCAGTACTTC.

CDR3 coding DNA: TGTGCCAGCAAGCCGAATGGGGCGGGAGGGCCAGGGGATACGCAGTATTTT. This codes for CASKPNGAGGPGDTQYF. The V call is TRBV28, the J call TRBJ2-3; TRBD2 agrees at 9 bases. Trimming took 7 bases from V and 6 from J; bases not matched to a gene: 17. The CDR3 extends over 17 amino acids. Germline V gives CDR1 MDHEN, CDR2 SYDVKM.

The chain is built from TRBV6-2 or TRBV6-3 and TRBJ1-3; D gene unclear. The CDR3 is 14 residues long. Germline V lookup: CDR1 MNHEY, CDR2 SVGEGT. Trimming shortened V by 2 bases and J by 2 bases, and 7 bases separated the two germline ends. Written as DNA, the CDR3 is TGTGCCAGCAGTTACCCGGGGACTGGAAACACCATATATTTT. It is translated as CASSYPGTGNTIYF.

This chain links TRBV5-1 with TRBJ2-3; a weak D match, TRBD2 (7 bases). V dropped 4 bases and J dropped 3 bases, with 18 bases sitting between them. From germline, CDR1 is SGHRS and CDR2 YFSETQ. This CDR3 comprises 16 residues. This CDR3 is CASSAAGVGATDTQYF. In nucleotides, the CDR3 is TGCGCCAGCAGCGCCGCGGGAGTGGGGGCGACAGATACGCAGTATTTT.

The chain recombines TRBV5-1 with TRBJ1-1, with a possible D match to TRBD1 (6 bases). CDR3 size: 15 residues. V was trimmed by 7 bases and J by 4 bases, leaving 20 bases between them. Germline CDR1 and CDR2: SGHRS and YFSETQ. The CDR3 here is CASQKKGGSLTEAFF. CDR3 DNA sequence: TGCGCCAGCCAAAAAAAGGGGGGGTCGCTCACTGAAGCTTTCTTT.

V and J are TRBV28 and TRBJ2-7; 7 bases are a match to TRBD2. V was pared by 10 bases and J by 4 bases, with 10 bases of the junction left unmatched. The CDR3 covers 13 residues. Germline-derived CDR1 and CDR2 are MDHEN and SYDVKM. The DNA for the CDR3 is TGTGCCATCCGAGCGGGACCCGGTTACGAGCAGTACTTC. Its translation: CAIRAGPGYEQYF.

The chain joins TRBV28 to TRBJ2-6, with 8 nucleotides matching TRBD2. The germline V gene encodes CDR1 MDHEN and CDR2 SYDVKM. This CDR3 spans 16 amino acids. Trimming cost V 7 bases and J 2 bases; bases outside gene matches: 7. The CDR3 loop is CASILPGGAGANVLTF. The CDR3 bases are TGTGCCAGCATCCTCCCGGGGGGGGCTGGGGCCAACGTCCTGACTTTC.

This clone appeared a single time. The chain recombines TRBV11-2 with TRBJ2-3; 8 positions match TRBD1. Germline V gene lookup returns CDR1 SGHAT and CDR2 FQNNGV. CDR3 length: 13 residues. J was trimmed by 11 bases and V by 4 bases; bases with no gene match: 8. The CDR3 DNA is TGTGCCAGCAGCTCCGAACCCAGGGGGCAGCAGTATTTT. Translating gives CASSSEPRGQQYF.